Sequencing of this T cell receptor beta chain was carried out in a study of radiotherapy plus CTLA-4 blockade in lung cancer. Whole-study context: Of the patients, 15% to 20% showed objective responses and 31% attained disease control.

General study points: Best predicting response, reportedly, were early blood T cell clone dynamics, with interferon-beta. In blood, after radiotherapy plus ipilimumab, tumor-derived TCR clones expanded.

Worth noting for this clone: Its antigen remains unidentified. Other DNA sequences in this sample translate to the same CDR3.

Chemo-refractory metastatic non-small-cell lung cancer patients were treated with focal radiation plus CTLA-4 blockade with ipilimumab. With 5 bases removed from V and 3 bases from J, the gap between germline ends came to 10 bases. This CDR3 spans 13 amino acids. The germline gives CDR1 MNHNY, CDR2 SVGAGI (reference sequence). Profiled with immunoSEQ multiplex PCR; TCRdb holds only in-frame clones, not every one. Among about 93,000 clones listed, 80% to 90% were seen once. The TCR sequence derives from a human donor with non-small cell lung cancer that progressed on radiotherapy plus ipilimumab. The sample consisted of peripheral blood, taken from a patient treated with radiotherapy plus ipilimumab. This rearrangement joins TRBV6-6 to TRBJ1-2; D gene unclear. The CDR3 coding sequence is TGTGCCAGCAGTCCCAGGACGGACTATGGCTACACCTTC. It is translated as CASSPRTDYGYTF.